Given below is one TCR beta chain in context. Its antigen remains unknown. The sample belongs to a study of T cell responses to AZD1222 COVID-19 vaccine. The CDR3 consists of 14 residues. Germline CDR1 reads PRHDT; CDR2 reads FYEKMQ (reference sequence). Trimming removed 5 bases from V and 5 bases from J, with 12 bases in between. Sequencing was performed with immunoSEQ multiplex PCR; in TCRdb, only in-frame clones are kept and a portion is missing. The sample contains 70,000 to 90,000 clones, 70% to 90% of which appear only once. General study results and limits: Repertoires were obtained solely post-peak T cell response. As reported, nearly half of all spike-specific TCRs target variant regions that are unmutated. Most donors were white British and more were female, and clonal diversity was possibly underestimated.

The chain has TRBV13 and TRBJ1-4; weak D call: TRBD1 (6 bases). The specimen comprised peripheral blood, sampled 28 days after the second AZD1222 dose. This clonotype originated in an adult who received the AZD1222 COVID-19 vaccine. CDR3 in amino acids: CASSTGHLNEKLFF. CDR3 DNA: TGTGCCAGCAGCACGGGACACCTAAATGAAAAACTGTTTTTT.